Listed below are T cell receptor beta chains from one sample, sequenced in a study of blood T cell repertoires in COVID-19. Generated by immunoSEQ multiplex PCR, the TCRdb table keeps only in-frame clones and is missing some. The data hold about 310,000 clones, with around 87% observed a single time. The sequencing sample was made of PBMCs or T cells enriched from blood (not recorded which). These receptors all stem from a woman in her late teens or twenties with acute COVID-19. Each CDR3 is given with its conserved first and last residue. A D gene is named only where the DNA matches it firmly. Only some rows state a clone size, as once, few, many or a class for expanded clones.

CDR3 DNA: TGTGCCAGCAAAAACTCAGCGGGAGCTTTCAACGAGCAGTACTTC
CDR3 protein: CASKNSAGAFNEQYF
V gene: TRBV25-1
J gene: TRBJ2-7
D gene: TRBD2
clone size: medium-sized

CDR3 DNA: TGTGCCAGCAGCTTAGATGCGGAGGGTGGAAACACCATATATTTT
CDR3 protein: CASSLDAEGGNTIYF
V gene: TRBV11-3
J gene: TRBJ1-3
D gene: NA
clone size: once

CDR3 DNA: TGTGCCAGTAGTATAGGAGGGCCCATGCTTGAAGCTTTCTTT
CDR3 protein: CASSIGGPMLEAFF
V gene: TRBV19
J gene: TRBJ1-1
D gene: NA
clone size: NA

CDR3 DNA: TGTGCCAGCAGTGACTCGCTGACTAGTGCCAAGCAGTTCTTC
CDR3 protein: CASSDSLTSAKQFF
V gene: TRBV6-4
J gene: TRBJ2-1
D gene: NA
clone size: NA

CDR3 DNA: TGCGCCAGCAGCATCGGGAACGTCGGAGATACGCAGTATTTT
CDR3 protein: CASSIGNVGDTQYF
V gene: TRBV5-1
J gene: TRBJ2-3
D gene: NA
clone size: NA

CDR3 DNA: TGTGCCAGCAGCGTAGACAGCGGGATTAACACTGAAGCTTTCTTT
CDR3 protein: CASSVDSGINTEAFF
V gene: TRBV9
J gene: TRBJ1-1
D gene: NA
clone size: NA

CDR3 DNA: TGTGCCAGCAGCCAAGATAGGGGACAGGGCGGCGAGCAGTACTTC
CDR3 protein: CASSQDRGQGGEQYF
V gene: TRBV4-2
J gene: TRBJ2-7
D gene: TRBD1
clone size: NA

CDR3 DNA: TGTGCCAGTACGGGACAGGGGGCCGGTGGCTACACCTTC
CDR3 protein: CASTGQGAGGYTF
V gene: TRBV19
J gene: TRBJ1-2
D gene: TRBD1
clone size: once

CDR3 DNA: TGTGCCAGCAGTTTCAGCGACTCTGGCTACACCTTC
CDR3 protein: CASSFSDSGYTF
V gene: TRBV28
J gene: TRBJ1-2
D gene: NA
clone size: NA

CDR3 DNA: TGTGCCTGGAGAGATCACTCAGGGAGGGCTGAAGCTTTCTTT
CDR3 protein: CAWRDHSGRAEAFF
V gene: TRBV30
J gene: TRBJ1-1
D gene: NA
clone size: NA

CDR3 DNA: TGTGCCAGCAGTCTACAGGGTCGGCAGCCCCAGCATTTT
CDR3 protein: CASSLQGRQPQHF
V gene: TRBV27
J gene: TRBJ1-5
D gene: NA
clone size: NA

CDR3 DNA: TGCGCCAGCAGCTTGGCCGGGACTAGCGGTACCCAAGAGACCCAGTACTTC
CDR3 protein: CASSLAGTSGTQETQYF
V gene: TRBV5-1
J gene: TRBJ2-5
D gene: TRBD2
clone size: NA

CDR3 DNA: TGTGCCAGCAGCTTAGACGGGACAGGATGGAATGGCTACACCTTC
CDR3 protein: CASSLDGTGWNGYTF
V gene: TRBV11-3
J gene: TRBJ1-2
D gene: TRBD1
clone size: NA

CDR3 DNA: TGTGCCAGCAGCCCCGGACTAGCGGGAGCTTTGGAGACCCAGTACTTC
CDR3 protein: CASSPGLAGALETQYF
V gene: TRBV9
J gene: TRBJ2-5
D gene: TRBD2
clone size: NA

CDR3 DNA: TGTGCCAGCAGCGTAGGTACAAACGGGGAGGAGACCCAGTACTTC
CDR3 protein: CASSVGTNGEETQYF
V gene: TRBV9
J gene: TRBJ2-5
D gene: NA
clone size: NA

CDR3 DNA: TGTGCCAGCAGCTTAGGTTCGTTTGTTTACACTGAAGCTTTCTTT
CDR3 protein: CASSLGSFVYTEAFF
V gene: TRBV7-6
J gene: TRBJ1-1
D gene: NA
clone size: few

CDR3 DNA: TGTGCCAGTAGTATAGTCGCGACAGGGGCTTCTGGAAACACCATATATTTT
CDR3 protein: CASSIVATGASGNTIYF
V gene: TRBV19
J gene: TRBJ1-3
D gene: TRBD1
clone size: NA

CDR3 DNA: TGTGCCATCAGTGGAGGGGGTTTCACACCGAACACTGAAGCTTTCTTT
CDR3 protein: CAISGGGFTPNTEAFF
V gene: TRBV10-3
J gene: TRBJ1-1
D gene: NA
clone size: NA

CDR3 DNA: TGTGCCAGCAGCTTAGCGGTTCAGGGCGATGGCTACACCTTC
CDR3 protein: CASSLAVQGDGYTF
V gene: TRBV7-9
J gene: TRBJ1-2
D gene: NA
clone size: NA

CDR3 DNA: TGTGCCAGCAGTGAAGCGCTTCCGGGTTCGAGCACTGAAGCTTTCTTT
CDR3 protein: CASSEALPGSSTEAFF
V gene: TRBV6-1
J gene: TRBJ1-1
D gene: NA
clone size: NA

CDR3 DNA: TGCAGTGCTAGTCGGTCAACTAGCGGGAGCAACTACAATGAGCAGTTCTTC
CDR3 protein: CSASRSTSGSNYNEQFF
V gene: TRBV20-1
J gene: TRBJ2-1
D gene: TRBD2
clone size: NA

CDR3 DNA: TGTGCCAGCAGTCGGGCAGGGCCGAGCTCCTATAATTCACCCCTCCACTTT
CDR3 protein: CASSRAGPSSYNSPLHF
V gene: TRBV27
J gene: TRBJ1-6
D gene: NA
clone size: few

CDR3 DNA: TGTGCCAGCAGACGCCGGGACAGGGGGCCCGGGGAGCTGTTTTTT
CDR3 protein: CASRRRDRGPGELFF
V gene: TRBV7-3
J gene: TRBJ2-2
D gene: TRBD1
clone size: NA

CDR3 DNA: TGTGCCTGGAGTGTATCCATCGGGGGATATAATGGCTACACCTTC
CDR3 protein: CAWSVSIGGYNGYTF
V gene: TRBV30
J gene: TRBJ1-2
D gene: NA
clone size: NA

CDR3 DNA: TGTGCCGGATCCGGGACAGGGGATGGCTACACCTTC
CDR3 protein: CAGSGTGDGYTF
V gene: TRBV7-9
J gene: TRBJ1-2
D gene: TRBD1
clone size: NA

CDR3 DNA: TGCAGCGTCCTCGGTGCCTACGAGCAGTACTTC
CDR3 protein: CSVLGAYEQYF
V gene: TRBV29-1
J gene: TRBJ2-7
D gene: NA
clone size: NA

CDR3 DNA: TGTGCCAGTAGCGTCTCCGGGACAGGAAAAGAAAAACTGTTTTTT
CDR3 protein: CASSVSGTGKEKLFF
V gene: TRBV19
J gene: TRBJ1-4
D gene: TRBD1
clone size: few

CDR3 DNA: TGCAGTGCTAGAGGTAGGGGGCAAACTTTCTTT
CDR3 protein: CSARGRGQTFF
V gene: TRBV20-1
J gene: TRBJ1-1
D gene: TRBD1
clone size: NA

CDR3 DNA: TGTGCCAGCTCACGCGACAGGCAAGAGACCCAGTACTTC
CDR3 protein: CASSRDRQETQYF
V gene: TRBV18
J gene: TRBJ2-5
D gene: NA
clone size: NA

CDR3 DNA: TGTGCCTGGAAGGACAGGGGCCGGTGGGAAAAACTGTTTTTT
CDR3 protein: CAWKDRGRWEKLFF
V gene: TRBV30
J gene: TRBJ1-4
D gene: TRBD1
clone size: NA

CDR3 DNA: TGTGCCAGCAGCGTAGGGAGAAATCTTGGAAACACCATATATTTT
CDR3 protein: CASSVGRNLGNTIYF
V gene: TRBV6-5
J gene: TRBJ1-3
D gene: NA
clone size: NA